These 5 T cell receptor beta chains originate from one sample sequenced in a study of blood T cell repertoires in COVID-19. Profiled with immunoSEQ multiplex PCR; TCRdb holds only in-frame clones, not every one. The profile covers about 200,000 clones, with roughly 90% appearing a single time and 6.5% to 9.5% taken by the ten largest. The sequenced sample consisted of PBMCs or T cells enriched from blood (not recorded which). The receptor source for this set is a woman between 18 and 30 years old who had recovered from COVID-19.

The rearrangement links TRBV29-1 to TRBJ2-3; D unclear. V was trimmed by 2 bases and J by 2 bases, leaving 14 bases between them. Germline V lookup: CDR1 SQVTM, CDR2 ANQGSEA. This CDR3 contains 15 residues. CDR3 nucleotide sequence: TGCAGCGTTGAAACTGACAAATTTCACACAGATACGCAGTATTTT. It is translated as CSVETDKFHTDTQYF.

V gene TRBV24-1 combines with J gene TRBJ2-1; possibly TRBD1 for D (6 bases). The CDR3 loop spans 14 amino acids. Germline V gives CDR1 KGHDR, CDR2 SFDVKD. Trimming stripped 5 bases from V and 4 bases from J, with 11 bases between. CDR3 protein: CATSGQGFYNEQFF. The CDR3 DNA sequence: TGTGCCACCAGTGGTCAGGGGTTTTACAATGAGCAGTTCTTC.

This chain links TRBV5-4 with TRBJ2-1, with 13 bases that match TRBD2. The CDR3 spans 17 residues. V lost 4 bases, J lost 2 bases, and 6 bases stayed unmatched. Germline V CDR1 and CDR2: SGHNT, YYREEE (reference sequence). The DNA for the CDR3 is TGTGCCAGCAGCCAAAAGACTAGCGGGGGGACCTACAATGAGCAGTTCTTC. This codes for CASSQKTSGGTYNEQFF.

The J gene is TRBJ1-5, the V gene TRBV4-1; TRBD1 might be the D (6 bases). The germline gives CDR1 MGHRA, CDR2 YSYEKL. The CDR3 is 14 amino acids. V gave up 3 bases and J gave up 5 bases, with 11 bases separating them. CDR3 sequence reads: CASSHGQLDQPQHF. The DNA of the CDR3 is TGCGCCAGCAGCCACGGACAGCTTGATCAGCCCCAGCATTTT.

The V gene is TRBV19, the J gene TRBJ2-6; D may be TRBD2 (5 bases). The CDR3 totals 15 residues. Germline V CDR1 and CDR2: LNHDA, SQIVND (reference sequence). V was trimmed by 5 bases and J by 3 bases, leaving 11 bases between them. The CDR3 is CASSPSEGGANVLTF. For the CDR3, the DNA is TGTGCCAGTAGTCCCTCCGAGGGTGGGGCCAACGTCCTGACTTTC.